These T cell receptor beta chains were read from a single sample in a study of T cells after yellow fever vaccination. MiXCR was run by TCRdb on the 5' RACE reads, yielding one entry per CDR3 protein. Of 60,000 to 85,000 distinct CDR3 sequences in the sample, about 6% are singletons; the top ten hold 37%. Sequences were derived from CD8+ T cells sorted from PBMCs, sampled roughly 45 days after the first yellow fever vaccination. The receptors shown here come from a man aged 18 to 30 who received the YFV17D yellow fever vaccine. The CDR3 runs from the conserved cysteine through the conserved F or W. D genes are given only for firm matches. Size is omitted from some rows. Given values are once, few, many or a class for expanded clones.

d_call j_call v_call clone_size cdr3_aa cdr3_nt
. TRBJ1-1 TRBV14 . CASSQVRGDVGTEAFF TGTGCCAGCAGCCAAGTCAGGGGAGACGTGGGCACTGAAGCTTTCTTT
. TRBJ2-2 TRBV12-3/TRBV12-4 few CASSLSGGLAGELFF TGTGCCAGCAGTTTATCTGGAGGGTTGGCCGGGGAGCTGTTTTTT
TRBD1 TRBJ2-5 TRBV5-1 few CASRAGQGRGQETQYF TGCGCCAGCAGAGCTGGACAGGGGAGGGGACAAGAGACCCAGTACTTC
. TRBJ2-4 TRBV21-1 . CASSRGIRGHIQYF TGTGCCAGCAGCCGGGGCATTAGGGGTCACATTCAGTACTTC
. TRBJ1-1 TRBV20-1 many CSASLLGARTEAFF TGCAGTGCTAGCTTACTGGGGGCGAGGACTGAAGCTTTCTTT
TRBD2 TRBJ2-3 TRBV6-5 many CASSWLAVSDGTDTQYF TGTGCCAGCAGTTGGCTAGCGGTGTCGGACGGCACAGATACGCAGTATTTT
. TRBJ1-2 TRBV7-6 many CASYDRIYGYTF TGTGCCAGTTATGACAGGATCTATGGCTACACCTTC
TRBD1 TRBJ2-1 TRBV6-4 many CASSDRDSSYNEQFF TGTGCCAGCAGTGACCGGGACAGTTCTTACAATGAGCAGTTCTTC
TRBD1 TRBJ2-1 TRBV4-3 many CASSHRDRGLDEQFF TGCGCCAGCAGCCACCGGGACAGGGGGCTGGATGAGCAGTTCTTC
TRBD1 TRBJ2-7 TRBV5-1 . CASSTGQGWEQYF TGCGCCAGCAGCACCGGACAGGGTTGGGAGCAGTACTTC
. TRBJ2-3 TRBV10-2 many CASSPVVPSTDTQYF TGCGCCAGCAGCCCAGTAGTGCCAAGCACAGATACGCAGTATTTT
. TRBJ1-1 TRBV7-9 few CASSLLGSEAFF TGTGCCAGCAGCTTATTAGGATCGGAGGCTTTCTTT
. TRBJ2-7 TRBV4-2 many CASSQDLAGYSYEQYF TGTGCCAGCAGCCAAGATTTGGCGGGGTACTCCTACGAGCAGTACTTC
. TRBJ2-1 TRBV12-5 . CASGLVPRRPYNEQFF TGTGCTAGTGGTTTGGTGCCCAGAAGGCCCTACAATGAGCAGTTCTTC
. TRBJ1-2 TRBV6-6 few CASSLKEYGYTF TGTGCCAGCAGTTTAAAGGAATATGGCTACACCTTC
. TRBJ2-7 TRBV4-2 many CASSQDLGFNHEQYF TGTGCCAGCAGCCAAGATTTGGGTTTTAATCACGAGCAGTACTTC
. TRBJ2-3 TRBV5-1 many CASSLADFLIMGDTQYF TGCGCCAGCAGCTTGGCTGATTTCCTGATTATGGGAGATACGCAGTATTTT
TRBD2 TRBJ2-1 TRBV5-1 few CASSGLDNEQFF TGCGCCAGCAGCGGACTAGACAATGAGCAGTTCTTC
. TRBJ2-1 TRBV7-9 few CASSVPRNQGYNEQFF TGTGCCAGCAGCGTCCCTAGGAACCAGGGTTACAATGAGCAGTTCTTC
TRBD2 TRBJ2-2 TRBV7-3 few CASRILAGDTGELFF TGTGCCAGCAGAATCTTAGCGGGGGACACCGGGGAGCTGTTTTTT
. TRBJ1-1 TRBV12-1 many CASSFQTGPTEAFF TGTGCCAGCAGCTTCCAAACAGGGCCCACTGAAGCTTTCTTT
. TRBJ2-5 TRBV7-9 many CASSLMAETQYF TGTGCCAGCAGCTTAATGGCGGAGACCCAGTACTTC
TRBD2 TRBJ2-1 TRBV5-1 many CASSLPTSGGSSYNEQFF TGCGCCAGCAGCTTGCCGACTAGCGGGGGCTCTTCCTACAATGAGCAGTTCTTC
TRBD1 TRBJ2-7 TRBV11-2 many CASSYSSGTELYEQYF TGTGCCAGCAGTTATTCCTCCGGGACAGAACTCTACGAGCAGTACTTC
TRBD1 TRBJ1-5 TRBV4-1 . CASSQGIRGRGNQPQHF TGCGCCAGCAGCCAAGGGATTCGGGGCAGGGGGAATCAGCCCCAGCATTTT
. TRBJ2-1 TRBV14 many CASSHMAASYNEQFF TGTGCCAGCAGCCACATGGCGGCCTCCTACAATGAGCAGTTCTTC
. TRBJ1-1 TRBV5-1 many CASSMLRENTEAFF TGCGCCAGCAGCATGTTACGGGAGAACACTGAAGCTTTCTTT
. TRBJ2-2 TRBV7-8 many CASSQPGHNTGELFF TGTGCCAGCAGCCAACCGGGTCATAACACCGGGGAGCTGTTTTTT
. TRBJ2-7 TRBV7-9 few CASSPISYEQYF TGTGCCAGCAGCCCCATATCCTACGAGCAGTACTTC
TRBD2 TRBJ2-7 TRBV7-9 few CASKERGETYEQYF TGTGCCAGCAAGGAGCGGGGGGAAACCTACGAGCAGTACTTC
. TRBJ2-3 TRBV6-4 many CASSDGATDTQYF TGTGCCAGCAGTGACGGGGCCACAGATACGCAGTATTTT
. TRBJ2-1 TRBV7-3 many CASSLRASSYNEQFF TGTGCCAGCAGCTTACGAGCTAGCTCCTACAATGAGCAGTTCTTC
. TRBJ2-3 TRBV9 few CASSVATGGQPTDTQYF TGTGCCAGCAGCGTAGCTACGGGCGGACAGCCCACAGATACGCAGTATTTT
TRBD2 TRBJ2-5 TRBV5-4 few CASSWGGDETQYF TGTGCCAGCAGCTGGGGGGGAGATGAGACCCAGTACTTC
TRBD1 TRBJ2-1 TRBV9 many CASTTGLTYNEQFF TGTGCCAGCACGACAGGGCTTACCTACAATGAGCAGTTCTTC
. TRBJ1-2 TRBV5-6 . CASSLQTGASYGYTF TGTGCCAGCAGCTTGCAAACAGGAGCAAGCTATGGCTACACCTTC
TRBD2 TRBJ2-3 TRBV6-2/TRBV6-3 . CASSYPLAGGRTDTQYF TGTGCCAGCAGTTACCCCCTAGCGGGGGGACGCACAGATACGCAGTATTTT
. TRBJ2-6 TRBV4-3 few CASSQITDSSGANVLTF TGCGCCAGCAGCCAAATAACAGACAGCTCTGGGGCCAACGTCCTGACTTTC
TRBD2 TRBJ2-3 TRBV2 few CASNPTGLELADTQYF TGTGCCAGCAACCCCACGGGACTAGAGTTGGCAGATACGCAGTATTTT
. TRBJ2-3 TRBV10-3 few CAAAVNTDTQYF TGTGCCGCGGCAGTAAACACAGATACGCAGTATTTT
. TRBJ1-2 TRBV6-4 . CASLWDSCHYGYTF TGTGCCAGCCTTTGGGATAGTTGTCACTATGGCTACACCTTC
. TRBJ1-3 TRBV2 few CASSGGQGRGNTIYF TGTGCCAGCAGTGGGGGGCAGGGAAGAGGAAACACCATATATTTT
. TRBJ2-7 TRBV5-4 . CASSLEGSEQYF TGTGCCAGCAGCTTGGAAGGGAGCGAGCAGTACTTC
TRBD2 TRBJ2-1 TRBV4-1 . CASSHGAGAYNEQFF TGCGCCAGCAGCCATGGTGCGGGGGCCTACAATGAGCAGTTCTTC
. TRBJ2-3 TRBV20-1 many CSARETDFTDTQYF TGCAGTGCTAGGGAGACGGATTTCACAGATACGCAGTATTTT
. TRBJ1-2 TRBV9 many CASSVAESANYGYTF TGTGCCAGCAGCGTAGCTGAGAGCGCTAACTATGGCTACACCTTC
. TRBJ1-2 TRBV27 many CASSWEGYTF TGTGCCAGCAGTTGGGAGGGCTACACCTTC
. TRBJ2-7 TRBV4-3 . CASSQYLGGPREQYF TGCGCCAGCAGCCAATATCTGGGGGGGCCCCGGGAGCAGTACTTC
. TRBJ2-7 TRBV5-1 many CASSNPVGLSSYEQYF TGCGCCAGCAGCAATCCAGTTGGGCTCTCCTCCTACGAGCAGTACTTC
. TRBJ2-1 TRBV6-2/TRBV6-3 . CASSWRGRYNEQFF TGTGCCAGCAGTTGGAGGGGTCGGTACAATGAGCAGTTCTTC
. TRBJ2-4 TRBV7-2 many CASTLRGSENIQYF TGTGCCAGCACCCTGCGAGGGAGTGAGAACATTCAGTACTTC
. TRBJ1-1 TRBV6-5 few CASSLGAGARNEAFF TGTGCCAGCAGCTTAGGGGCAGGGGCGCGGAATGAAGCTTTCTTT
TRBD2 TRBJ2-5 TRBV4-2 . CASSQEIAGVGETQYF TGTGCCAGCAGCCAAGAGATAGCGGGGGTGGGGGAGACCCAGTACTTC
TRBD2 TRBJ2-5 TRBV12-3/TRBV12-4 many CASSFGGAVETQYF TGTGCCAGCAGTTTCGGGGGGGCCGTAGAGACCCAGTACTTC